A selection of T cell receptor beta chains follows, all from one sample in a study of cytomegalovirus exposure and HLA in healthy donors. Sequencing was performed with immunoSEQ multiplex PCR; in TCRdb, only in-frame clones are kept and a portion is missing. This table holds fewer than 70,000 clones, 68% found once. The sequencing input was PBMCs. All receptors come from a woman under 40 in good health and CMV-seronegative. Each CDR3 is given without its conserved first and last residue. Fields, in order: J gene, CDR3 length, D gene, V gene, CDR3 protein. The D gene is left open where the match is weak.

TRBJ1-1	13	TRBD1	TRBV5-6	ASSPGDRRDTEAF
TRBJ2-7	13	.	TRBV28	ASSSAGQESGEQY
TRBJ2-5	13	TRBD1	TRBV4-1	ASSQVQGEMKTQY
TRBJ2-5	15	.	TRBV12-5	ASGLARTGAPVETQY
TRBJ2-7	12	TRBD1	TRBV29-1	SAESGTGLYEQY
TRBJ1-1	13	.	TRBV9	ASSDTFIMNTEAF
TRBJ1-1	13	.	TRBV7-2	ASSLILGGNTEAF
TRBJ2-3	15	TRBD2	TRBV7-9	ASSLGGLVIVSDTQY
TRBJ1-2	11	.	TRBV6-5	ASSSDSNYGYT
TRBJ2-1	12	.	TRBV5-1	ASRERLSYNEQF
TRBJ1-2	10	.	TRBV19	ASSPRGYGYT
TRBJ2-3	13	TRBD2	TRBV19	ASSVLAGGTDTQY
TRBJ2-7	8	.	TRBV6-9	ASRPQGVD
TRBJ1-2	9	.	TRBV2	ASSRLDGYT
TRBJ2-5	12	.	TRBV5-1	ASSLVGRQETQY
TRBJ2-1	15	TRBD2	TRBV4-3	ASSQRGPAGGRNEQF
TRBJ1-4	13	TRBD1	TRBV7-9	ASSLADRGDEKLF
TRBJ2-3	13	.	TRBV29-1	SVEGLAGIADTQY
TRBJ1-1	10	.	TRBV5-1	ASSQDSPEAF
TRBJ1-2	11	.	TRBV29-1	SVEKGRGDGYT
TRBJ2-1	10	.	TRBV30	AWSRLAGEQF
TRBJ1-1	12	.	TRBV9	ASSPYLGGTEAF
TRBJ1-1	13	.	TRBV5-1	ASSPQDSRNTEAF
TRBJ1-2	11	.	TRBV5-1	ASSPTRRDGYT
TRBJ1-6	14	TRBD1	TRBV10-1	ASSEGTGGNNSPLH
TRBJ2-1	11	.	TRBV19	ATSPHPRGEQF
TRBJ2-5	11	.	TRBV7-2	ASSLVAEETQY
TRBJ1-5	11	.	TRBV30	AWTGQTNQPQH
TRBJ1-4	13	TRBD1	TRBV6-6	ASSTGTEENEKLF
TRBJ1-6	13	.	TRBV7-2	ASSSGGTNNSPLH
TRBJ1-5	11	.	TRBV15	ATSRDPSQPQH
TRBJ2-3	10	.	TRBV7-9	ASSTYLDTQY
TRBJ1-2	16	.	TRBV15	ATSRARMGRQGNDGYT
TRBJ2-5	14	.	TRBV4-3	ASSQGVQGYQETQY
TRBJ1-1	12	TRBD1	TRBV28	ASRLGQGSGEAF
TRBJ2-3	12	.	TRBV9	ASSVAGSTDTQY
TRBJ2-7	9	.	TRBV11-1	ASSRSYEQY
TRBJ1-2	15	TRBD1	TRBV4-2	ASSQGPSEGAVYGYT
TRBJ1-1	12	.	TRBV4-2	ASSQGQRDLGAF
TRBJ1-6	12	.	TRBV18	ASSIQDYNSPLH
TRBJ2-7	12	.	TRBV30	AWRGTSNFYEQY
TRBJ2-1	12	TRBD2	TRBV28	ATRGGGPYNEQF
TRBJ2-3	14	TRBD1	TRBV7-9	ASSSSGQVRTDTQY
TRBJ1-2	13	TRBD1	TRBV6-5	ASRVIDDRAYGYT
TRBJ1-4	14	.	TRBV2	ASTWIHSATNEKLF